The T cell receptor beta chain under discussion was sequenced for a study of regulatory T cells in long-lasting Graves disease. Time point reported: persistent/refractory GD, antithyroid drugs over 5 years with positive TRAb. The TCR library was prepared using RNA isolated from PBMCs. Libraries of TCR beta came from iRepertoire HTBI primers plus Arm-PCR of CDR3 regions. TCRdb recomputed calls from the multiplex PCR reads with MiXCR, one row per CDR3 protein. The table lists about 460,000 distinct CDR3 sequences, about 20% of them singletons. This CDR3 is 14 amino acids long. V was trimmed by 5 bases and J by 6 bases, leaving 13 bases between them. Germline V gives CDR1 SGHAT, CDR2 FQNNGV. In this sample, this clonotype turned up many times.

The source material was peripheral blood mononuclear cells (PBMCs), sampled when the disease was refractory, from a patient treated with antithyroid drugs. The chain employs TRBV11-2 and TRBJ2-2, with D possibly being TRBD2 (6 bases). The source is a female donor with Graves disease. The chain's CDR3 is CASSMRREPGELFF. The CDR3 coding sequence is TGTGCCAGCAGCATGAGGAGGGAGCCCGGGGAGCTGTTTTTT.